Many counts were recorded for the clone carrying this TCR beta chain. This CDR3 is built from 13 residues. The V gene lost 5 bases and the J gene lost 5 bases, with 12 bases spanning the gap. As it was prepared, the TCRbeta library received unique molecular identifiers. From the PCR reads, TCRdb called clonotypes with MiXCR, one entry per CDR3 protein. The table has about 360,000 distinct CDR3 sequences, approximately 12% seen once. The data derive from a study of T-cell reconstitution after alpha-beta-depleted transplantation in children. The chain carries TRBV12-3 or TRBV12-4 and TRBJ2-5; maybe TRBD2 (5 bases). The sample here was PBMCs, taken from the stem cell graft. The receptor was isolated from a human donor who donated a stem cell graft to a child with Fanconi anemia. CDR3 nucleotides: TGTGCCAGCAGTCAGACGGGAAGGGAGACCCAGTACTTC. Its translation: CASSQTGRETQYF.